This T cell receptor beta chain originates from a study of patients and donors after allogeneic stem cell transplantation (dated by TCRdb to the early 2020s). Receptors were amplified or captured by RT-PCR. Sequenced on a NextSeq 550. The public reads were reprocessed in TCRdb via fastp at Q25 and MiXCR, keeping in-frame beta chains. Every distinct CDR3 protein forms one entry, paired with its most common genes and DNA. This sample lists around 160,000 distinct CDR3 sequences; around 30% were detected once. Around 3% of the sample goes to the ten largest clones. A word on this clonotype: Its antigen target is currently unknown. No clone much larger than this one lies a single base away; base qualities are absent.

A distance of 10 bases separates the germline ends of V and J, which lose 1 base and 2 bases respectively. From its cysteine to its phenylalanine, the CDR3 spans 14 amino acids. Left in the record is the CDR3 DNA by itself, 42 bases read in frame from the first base. The germline V gene (reference sequence) gives CDR1 as DFQATT and CDR2 as SNEGSKA. The origin of this receptor is a human donor who was either an allogeneic HSCT recipient or a stem cell or donor lymphocyte infusion donor (not recorded which). It is not recorded whose cells these are; they may come from a transplant donor. The rearranged chain carries TRBV20-1 and TRBJ2-3, with the D gene too uncertain to name. Sequencing was carried out using blood, either unsorted or a sorted T cell fraction (not recorded which). The CDR3 is CSARALPATDTQYF. The DNA sequence is given as TGCAGTGCTAGAGCTCTCCCAGCCACAGATACGCAGTATTTT.